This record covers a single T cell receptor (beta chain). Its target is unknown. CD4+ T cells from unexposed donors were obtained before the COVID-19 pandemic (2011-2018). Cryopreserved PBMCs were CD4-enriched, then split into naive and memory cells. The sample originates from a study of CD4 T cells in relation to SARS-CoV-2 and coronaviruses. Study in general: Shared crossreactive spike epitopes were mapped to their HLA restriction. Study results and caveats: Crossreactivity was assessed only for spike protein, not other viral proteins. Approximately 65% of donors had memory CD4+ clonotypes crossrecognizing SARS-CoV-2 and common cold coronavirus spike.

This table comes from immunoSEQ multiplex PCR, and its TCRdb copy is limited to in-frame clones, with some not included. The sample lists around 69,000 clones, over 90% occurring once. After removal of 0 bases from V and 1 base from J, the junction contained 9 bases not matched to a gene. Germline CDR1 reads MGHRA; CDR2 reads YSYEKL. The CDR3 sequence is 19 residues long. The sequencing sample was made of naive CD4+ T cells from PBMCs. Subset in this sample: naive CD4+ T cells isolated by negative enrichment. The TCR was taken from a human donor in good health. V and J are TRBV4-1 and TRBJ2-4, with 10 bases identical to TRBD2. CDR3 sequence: CASSQDPSGSLMAKNIQYF. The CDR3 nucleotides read TGCGCCAGCAGCCAAGATCCTAGCGGGAGCTTAATGGCCAAAAACATTCAGTACTTC.